This T cell receptor (beta chain) was captured in a study of cytomegalovirus exposure and HLA in healthy donors. General study results and limits: Owing to their indistinguishability, certain V segments, notably TRBV6-2 and TRBV6-3, were excluded. Later analysis associated a missense DCLRE1C variant with TCR beta V- and J-gene trimming.

This clone appeared a single time. Its antigen is unknown. This CDR3 contains 16 residues. Germline V lookup: CDR1 LNHDA, CDR2 SQIVND (reference sequence). Trimming took 1 base from V and 6 from J; bases not matched to a gene: 5. The PCR made use of 60 Vbeta and 13 Jbeta primers. Data came from immunoSEQ multiplex PCR; TCRdb stores just in-frame clones and leaves some out. The table records over 85,000 clones, around 60% of them present only once. The donors, nominally healthy at sampling, likely had unrecorded immune exposures. This receptor was taken from a human donor in good health. Sequencing used PBMCs. The chain uses TRBV19 and TRBJ2-4, with 11 bases aligning to TRBD1. The CDR3 bases are TGTGCCAGTAGTATAGGAGACGGGACAGGGGGAAACATTCAGTACTTC. This gives the protein CASSIGDGTGGNIQYF.